Presented here are 5 T cell receptor beta chains from one specimen sequenced in a study of blood T cell repertoires in COVID-19. The method was immunoSEQ multiplex PCR; TCRdb's version includes in-frame clones alone and lacks a portion of them. The repertoire holds a few hundred thousand clones, with approximately 87% as singletons. Specimen: PBMCs or T cells enriched from blood (not recorded which). These receptors all come from a woman aged 40 to 50 who had recovered from COVID-19.

The V call is TRBV5-6, the J call TRBJ1-3, with TRBD1 matching over 8 bases. Trimming removed 4 bases from V and 0 bases from J; junction bases left unmatched: 6. The CDR3 runs to 16 residues. Germline loops: CDR1 SGHDT, CDR2 YYEEEE. DNA of the CDR3: TGTGCCAGCAGCCGAGACAGGGGTCCCTCTGGAAACACCATATATTTT. Translated: CASSRDRGPSGNTIYF.

The chain recombines TRBV4-2 with TRBJ2-5; the D gene is possibly TRBD2 (6 bases). CDR3 length: 18 residues. Per germline, CDR1 LGHNA and CDR2 YNFKEQ. The V and J ends lost 0 bases and 5 bases respectively, with 22 bases between them. The DNA for the CDR3 is TGTGCCAGCAGCCAAGACCGGGCGGGACGCCTCCCGGGGGAGACCCAGTACTTC. Its translation is CASSQDRAGRLPGETQYF.

This chain links TRBV27 with TRBJ2-1, with 9 bases fitting TRBD1. The CDR3 is 16 residues long. The germline V gene has CDR1 MNHEY and CDR2 SMNVEV (reference sequence). Trimming took 6 bases from V and 5 from J; bases not matched to a gene: 11. The CDR3 coding sequence is TGTGCCAGCAGGCCCTCTACAGGGGGCCACGACAATGAGCAGTTCTTC. Translation: CASRPSTGGHDNEQFF.

This clone was observed a handful of times. The V gene is TRBV4-1, the J gene TRBJ2-1; possible D gene TRBD1, 6 bases. Trimming cost V 3 bases and J 9 bases, with 21 bases left between them. The CDR3 spans 16 residues. Per germline, CDR1 MGHRA and CDR2 YSYEKL. DNA of the CDR3: TGCGCCAGCAGCCAGGAACAGGGTCCGGAGCTACGTGAGCAGTTCTTC. Protein product: CASSQEQGPELREQFF.

The J gene is TRBJ1-1, the V gene TRBV4-1; D is perhaps TRBD1 (6 bases). Germline assignment: CDR1 MGHRA and CDR2 YSYEKL. The CDR3 covers 15 residues. The ends were cut back, 4 bases at V and 0 bases at J, with 12 bases in the middle. CDR3 DNA sequence: TGCGCCAGCAGCCTCTCGGGACAAATGAACACTGAAGCTTTCTTT. Encoded protein: CASSLSGQMNTEAFF.